These T cell receptor beta chains were read from a single sample in a study of cytomegalovirus exposure and HLA in healthy donors. The table came from immunoSEQ multiplex PCR; TCRdb's copy has only in-frame clones and leaves some out. This sample has 150,000 to 200,000 clones, with 86% found just once. Sequencing used PBMCs. The receptors come from a woman under 30 in good health and CMV-seronegative. CDR3s include the opening cysteine and the closing phenylalanine or tryptophan. The D gene is left open where the match is weak. The size entry is marked missing in some rows and otherwise reads once, few, many or a size class.

>.|TRBV27|TRBD1|11|TRBJ1-1
CASSVGGEAFF
TGTGCCAGCAGTGTAGGGGGCGAAGCTTTCTTT
>.|TRBV7-8|.|13|TRBJ2-1
CASSQGYRNEQFF
TGTGCCAGCAGCCAGGGTTATAGGAATGAGCAGTTCTTC
>few|TRBV25-1|.|15|TRBJ2-7
CASWGPGPTSRGAYF
TGTGCCAGCTGGGGGCCGGGACCGACCTCTCGGGGGGCATACTTC
>.|TRBV30|.|13|TRBJ1-1
CAWRVSLNTEAFF
TGTGCCTGGAGAGTTAGCCTGAACACTGAAGCTTTCTTT
>.|TRBV5-1|.|14|TRBJ1-1
CASSQEGGWTEAFF
TGCGCCAGCAGCCAGGAGGGAGGATGGACTGAAGCTTTCTTT
>.|TRBV5-6|.|17|TRBJ2-1
CASSVEDSLISYNEQFF
TGTGCCAGCAGCGTAGAGGACAGTTTGATATCCTACAATGAGCAGTTCTTC
>.|TRBV2|TRBD2|16|TRBJ2-3
CASSGRRRLAGVTQYF
TGTGCCAGCAGTGGCCGTCGTAGACTAGCGGGAGTTACGCAGTATTTT
>.|TRBV2|TRBD2|17|TRBJ2-3
CANPGLAGGPSTDTQYF
TGTGCCAACCCGGGACTAGCGGGGGGGCCAAGCACAGATACGCAGTATTTT
>.|TRBV29-1|.|12|TRBJ2-2
CSVDDSTGELFF
TGCAGCGTTGACGACTCCACCGGGGAGCTGTTTTTT
>.|TRBV15|.|16|TRBJ2-3
CATSRGPSEATDTQYF
TGTGCCACCAGCAGAGGTCCATCGGAGGCCACAGATACGCAGTATTTT
>.|TRBV5-1|TRBD2|15|TRBJ2-7
CASSLVTGGAYEQYF
TGCGCCAGCAGCTTGGTGACCGGGGGGGCCTACGAGCAGTACTTC
>.|TRBV14|TRBD1|16|TRBJ1-1
CASSQVGTGGGTEAFF
TGTGCCAGCAGCCAAGTCGGGACAGGGGGCGGAACTGAAGCTTTCTTT
>.|TRBV27|TRBD1|15|TRBJ1-5
CASGTTSRGDQPQHF
TGTGCCAGCGGCACCACTTCCAGGGGGGATCAGCCCCAGCATTTT
>.|TRBV19|.|15|TRBJ2-7
CASSISWAQGGEQYF
TGTGCCAGTAGTATAAGCTGGGCCCAAGGGGGCGAGCAGTACTTC
>.|TRBV19|.|14|TRBJ1-2
CASSIQRNNYGYTF
TGTGCCAGTAGTATACAGAGGAATAACTATGGCTACACCTTC
>.|TRBV29-1|.|12|TRBJ2-5
CSVNRVFETQYF
TGCAGCGTAAACAGGGTTTTCGAGACCCAGTACTTC
>.|TRBV12-5|.|14|TRBJ2-7
CASGLEGGPYEQYF
TGTGCTAGTGGTCTTGAGGGAGGCCCCTACGAGCAGTACTTC
>.|TRBV11-2|TRBD1|14|TRBJ1-1
CASSSLRDRPEAFF
TGTGCCAGCAGCTCCTTACGGGACAGACCGGAAGCTTTCTTT
>.|TRBV5-6|TRBD1|13|TRBJ2-7
CASSGAGTGERNF
TGTGCCAGCAGCGGAGCCGGGACAGGGGAGCGGAACTTC
>.|TRBV5-1|.|16|TRBJ1-1
CASSPITEKKNTEAFF
TGCGCCAGCAGCCCAATTACAGAGAAAAAGAACACTGAAGCTTTCTTT
>.|TRBV18|TRBD1|15|TRBJ2-1
CASSPQGQLYNEQFF
TGTGCCAGCTCACCACAGGGACAGTTGTACAATGAGCAGTTCTTC
>.|TRBV2|.|15|TRBJ2-1
CASRPSLIRDNEQFF
TGTGCCAGCCGCCCAAGCCTAATAAGAGACAATGAGCAGTTCTTC
>.|TRBV4-1|.|13|TRBJ1-2
CASSQKQGGGYTF
TGCGCCAGCAGCCAGAAACAGGGTGGCGGCTACACCTTC
>.|TRBV9|.|14|TRBJ2-7
CASSPGTRADEQYF
TGTGCCAGCAGCCCAGGGACAAGGGCCGACGAGCAGTACTTC
>.|TRBV27|.|12|TRBJ1-6
CASSLQGRRLHF
TGTGCCAGCAGTCTCCAGGGAAGAAGGCTCCACTTT
>.|TRBV6-1|.|14|TRBJ1-2
CASSESAVSLDYTF
TGTGCCAGCAGTGAATCCGCAGTCTCCCTCGACTACACCTTC
>.|TRBV11-2|TRBD1|17|TRBJ2-2
CASSLEQGRIYAGELFF
TGTGCCAGCAGCTTAGAACAGGGGAGAATCTACGCCGGGGAGCTGTTTTTT
>.|TRBV4-2|TRBD1|16|TRBJ2-5
CASSRLGTGQQETQYF
TGTGCCAGCAGCAGACTCGGGACAGGTCAACAAGAGACCCAGTACTTC
>.|TRBV5-4|.|15|TRBJ2-3
CASSQKSPQTDTQYF
TGTGCCAGCAGCCAGAAGTCCCCCCAAACAGATACGCAGTATTTT
>.|TRBV25-1|.|16|TRBJ2-2
CASSGPWDFNTGELFF
TGTGCCAGCAGCGGGCCGTGGGACTTTAACACCGGGGAGCTGTTTTTT
>.|TRBV7-9|.|14|TRBJ2-3
CASSLSGTQVRQYF
TGTGCCAGCAGCTTAAGTGGGACACAGGTCCGGCAGTATTTT
>.|TRBV12-5|.|13|TRBJ2-7
CASGLVRGGEQYF
TGTGCTAGTGGTTTGGTACGAGGTGGCGAGCAGTACTTC
>.|TRBV14|.|16|TRBJ2-1
CASSQRLSSSYNEQFF
TGTGCCAGCAGCCAGAGACTGAGCAGCTCCTACAATGAGCAGTTCTTC
>.|TRBV2|TRBD2|13|TRBJ2-5
CASTGLAVETQYF
TGTGCCAGCACCGGACTAGCGGTAGAGACCCAGTACTTC
>.|TRBV11-2|TRBD1|15|TRBJ1-1
CASSQIQGGRTEAFF
TGTGCCAGCAGCCAGATCCAGGGGGGAAGGACTGAAGCTTTCTTT
>.|TRBV13|.|14|TRBJ2-1
CASSPGAEAGEQFF
TGTGCCAGCAGCCCCGGGGCGGAGGCGGGAGAGCAGTTCTTC
>.|TRBV4-2|.|14|TRBJ1-4
CASSQARMGEKLFF
TGTGCCAGCAGCCAAGCCAGGATGGGTGAAAAACTGTTTTTT
>.|TRBV29-1|TRBD1|13|TRBJ1-1
CSVRTGGNTEAFF
TGCAGCGTTCGGACAGGTGGGAACACTGAAGCTTTCTTT
>.|TRBV19|.|13|TRBJ2-7
CASDRQASYEQYF
TGTGCCAGTGATCGACAGGCATCCTACGAGCAGTACTTC
>.|TRBV29-1|.|14|TRBJ2-5
CSETLGAGDETQYF
TGCAGCGAGACTTTGGGGGCGGGTGACGAGACCCAGTACTTC
>few|TRBV13|.|16|TRBJ2-7
CASSLGRGILTYEQYF
TGTGCCAGCAGCTTAGGGCGGGGCATACTGACCTACGAGCAGTACTTC
>.|TRBV23-1|TRBD1|17|TRBJ2-7
CASSQPAGGTGSYEQYF
TGCGCCAGCAGTCAACCCGCCGGGGGGACAGGGTCCTACGAGCAGTACTTC
>few|TRBV4-1|TRBD1|16|TRBJ1-6
CASSQDGGQGYSPLHF
TGCGCCAGCAGCCAAGATGGGGGACAGGGATATTCACCCCTCCACTTT
>.|TRBV7-9|.|15|TRBJ2-7
CASSSTTLPGDEQYF
TGTGCCAGCAGCTCGACAACCCTCCCCGGCGACGAGCAGTACTTC
>.|TRBV19|TRBD1|16|TRBJ2-5
CASSIGGTGGRETQYF
TGTGCCAGTAGTATAGGGGGGACAGGGGGACGAGAGACCCAGTACTTC